A selection of T cell receptor beta chains follows, all from one sample in a study of blood T cells in healthy people across ages. MiXCR was run by TCRdb on the 5' RACE reads, yielding one entry per CDR3 protein. In the table there are approximately 800,000 distinct CDR3 sequences, roughly 60% of which are singletons. Sequencing was performed on blood. Receptors originate from a man under 40 in good health. The CDR3 runs from the conserved cysteine through the conserved F or W. D genes are given only for firm matches. The size of a clone is reported for some rows only, either as once, few or many, or as a class for expanded clones.

j_call clone_size v_call d_call cdr3_aa cdr3_nt
TRBJ2-5 . TRBV7-9 TRBD1 CASSPGTGLYQETQYF TGTGCCAGCAGCCCCGGGACAGGGCTATACCAAGAGACCCAGTACTTC
TRBJ2-1 once TRBV29-1 . CSLLGWNNEQFF TGCAGCCTCCTGGGTTGGAACAATGAGCAGTTCTTC
TRBJ2-7 . TRBV20-1 TRBD2 CSARAGLDLPQYF TGCAGTGCTAGGGCGGGACTAGACCTCCCCCAGTACTTC
TRBJ2-2 once TRBV12-3/TRBV12-4 . CASSPYGRNTGELFF TGTGCCAGCAGCCCTTATGGGCGGAACACCGGGGAGCTGTTTTTT
TRBJ1-1 . TRBV2 . CASSEAAAENTEAFF TGTGCCAGCAGTGAAGCGGCAGCAGAAAACACTGAAGCTTTCTTT
TRBJ2-3 . TRBV3-1 . CASSQESRDTQYF TGTGCCAGCAGCCAAGAGTCCCGAGATACGCAGTATTTT
TRBJ2-7 . TRBV10-3 . CAISESKGFHEQYF TGTGCCATCAGTGAGTCGAAAGGATTCCACGAGCAGTACTTC
TRBJ1-4 . TRBV5-5 TRBD1 CACSLRTGDNEKLFF TGTGCCTGCAGCTTGCGGACAGGGGATAATGAAAAACTGTTTTTT
TRBJ2-3 . TRBV7-2 . CASSLDIREVADTQYF TGTGCCAGCAGCTTAGACATCAGGGAAGTCGCAGATACGCAGTATTTT
TRBJ2-5 . TRBV7-2 TRBD2 CASSFDLAGGLKETQYF TGTGCCAGCAGCTTCGATCTAGCGGGGGGTCTCAAAGAGACCCAGTACTTC
TRBJ2-3 many TRBV7-2 TRBD1 CASSKGTGVTDTQYF TGTGCCAGCAGCAAAGGGACAGGGGTGACAGATACGCAGTATTTT
TRBJ2-3 . TRBV10-3 TRBD2 CAISTGIASGATDTQYF TGTGCCATCAGTACCGGGATTGCTAGCGGGGCCACAGATACGCAGTATTTT